One and the same sample provided the 30 T cell receptor beta chains below, sequenced in a study of T cell repertoires in cytomegalovirus infection. Their target antigens are unknown. Using its own MiXCR run on the reads, TCRdb lists one record per CDR3 protein. Of about 830,000 distinct CDR3 sequences in the sample, around a third were seen once. Sequencing used cultured CD8+ T cells from PBMCs, obtained from culture after CMV antigen stimulation. These receptors were collected from a human donor in good health (CMV status not recorded). Some clones in this sample may be carry-over from other donors' samples.

This clonotype was found many times. The rearrangement uses TRBV12-3 or TRBV12-4 and TRBJ1-5; 8 nucleotides agree with TRBD1. V was pared by 5 bases and J by 1 base, with 4 bases of the junction left unmatched. CDR3 length: 15 residues. CDR3 amino acids: CASSPQGVSNQPQHF. In nucleotides, the CDR3 is TGTGCCAGCAGTCCACAGGGGGTAAGCAATCAGCCCCAGCATTTT.

This chain links TRBV6-2 or TRBV6-3 with TRBJ2-1, with 9 positions matching TRBD2. Germline V lookup: CDR1 MNHEY, CDR2 SVGEGT. The CDR3 length is 14 residues. V lost 7 bases, J lost 10 bases, and 11 bases stayed unmatched. The CDR3 nucleotides are TGTGCCAGCAACTTACCTAGCGGGGCTGGGGAGCAGTTCTTC. Translated: CASNLPSGAGEQFF.

V usage is TRBV7-6 and J usage is TRBJ1-6; D not certain. The V gene lost 6 bases and the J gene lost 8 bases, with 14 bases spanning the gap. In germline, CDR1 is SGHVS, CDR2 FNYEAQ. The CDR3 is 14 residues long. CDR3 nucleotides: TGTGCCAGCAGGGCACAGCCCGGTCATTCACCCCTCCACTTT. Its protein is CASRAQPGHSPLHF.

Only a few counts were recorded for this clonotype. V usage is TRBV6-6 and J usage is TRBJ2-1; D not certain. Germline V gene sequence: CDR1 MNHNY, CDR2 SVGAGI (reference sequence). The CDR3 consists of 15 residues. The V end lost 7 bases, the J end lost 0 bases, and 13 bases lay between the germline ends. The CDR3 protein is CASTGLVSSYNEQFF. In nucleotides, the CDR3 is TGTGCCAGCACCGGCTTAGTTAGCTCCTACAATGAGCAGTTCTTC.

The chain carries TRBV2 and TRBJ2-1; D is undetermined. This CDR3 spans 15 amino acids. Trimming stripped 5 bases from V and 7 bases from J, with 18 bases between. CDR1 SNHLY and CDR2 FYNNEI come from the germline V gene. The CDR3 DNA sequence: TGTGCCAGCAGTAGATTGAAGGCCGACCGGAATGAGCAGTTCTTC. Its protein product is CASSRLKADRNEQFF.

In its sample, this clonotype was seen a few times. V and J are TRBV19 and TRBJ1-5; 7 bases are a match to TRBD1. CDR1 LNHDA and CDR2 SQIVND come from the germline V gene (reference sequence). With V trimmed by 6 bases and J by 3 bases, 8 bases remained unmatched. The CDR3 consists of 15 residues. CDR3 protein: CASSSAQGNNQPQHF. As DNA, the CDR3 is TGTGCCAGTAGCTCAGCACAGGGGAACAATCAGCCCCAGCATTTT.

This clonotype was counted a few times. The chain employs TRBV27 and TRBJ2-5; D not resolved. Trimming took 1 base from V and 4 from J, leaving 10 bases between them. The length of the CDR3 is 14 residues. Germline V lookup: CDR1 MNHEY, CDR2 SMNVEV (reference sequence). The CDR3 loop is CASSLLRFGETQYF. CDR3 in DNA: TGTGCCAGCAGTTTATTGAGGTTCGGAGAGACCCAGTACTTC.

This clonotype was seen ten or more times. V and J are TRBV7-9 and TRBJ2-7; D may correspond to TRBD1 or TRBD2 (5 bases each). The CDR3 is made up of 14 amino acids. V gave up 7 bases and J gave up 4 bases, with 17 bases separating them. Germline V gene lookup returns CDR1 SEHNR and CDR2 FQNEAQ (reference sequence). CDR3 bases: TGTGCCAGCACCAGTGAGGGACCCCTATACGAGCAGTACTTC. This codes for CASTSEGPLYEQYF.

The chain couples TRBV12-3 or TRBV12-4 to TRBJ2-1; D may be TRBD2 (5 bases). Trimming cost V 5 bases and J 14 bases, with 16 bases left between them. The CDR3 consists of 12 residues. The CDR3 DNA reads as TGTGCCAGCAGTCGGGGAACCTCTGCGGAGTTCTTC. Its translation is CASSRGTSAEFF.

This clonotype was recorded at least ten times. The chain links TRBV5-8 to TRBJ2-1; TRBD2 matches 7 bases. The CDR3 has 15 residues. Looked up from germline, CDR1 is SGHTS and CDR2 is YDEGEE. The junction had 5 bases not matched to a gene; V was cut back by 1 base and J by 4 bases. The CDR3 sequence: CASSLLASGYNEQFF. Here the CDR3 DNA reads TGTGCCAGCAGCTTGTTGGCTAGCGGTTACAATGAGCAGTTCTTC.

This clonotype has at least ten counts. The chain combines TRBV7-2 with TRBJ2-3, with 8 bases fitting TRBD2. The V gene end was trimmed by 2 bases and the J gene end by 4 bases; junction bases not matched to a gene: 5. Germline values: CDR1 SGHTA, CDR2 FQGNSA. CDR3 length: 15 residues. In DNA form, the CDR3 reads TGTGCCAGCAGCTTAAAAGCGGGAGCTCCAGATACGCAGTATTTT. It is translated as CASSLKAGAPDTQYF.

This clonotype came up a few times. The chain has TRBV20-1 and TRBJ2-1; 12 bases are shared with TRBD1. Losses at the gene ends were 5 bases for V and 6 bases for J; bases not matched to a gene: 5. The CDR3 is made up of 14 amino acids. Germline loops: CDR1 DFQATT, CDR2 SNEGSKA (reference sequence). The CDR3 protein is CSACRDRGLNEQFF. The DNA of the CDR3 is TGCAGTGCTTGCCGGGACAGGGGGCTCAATGAGCAGTTCTTC.

The V call is TRBV6-2 or TRBV6-3, the J call TRBJ2-7, with 12 bases identical to TRBD2. V lost 4 bases, J lost 7 bases, and 8 bases stayed unmatched. The CDR3 is 15 residues long. In germline, CDR1 is MNHEY, CDR2 SVGEGT. The CDR3: CASSSTSGGDLEQYV. CDR3 sequence (DNA): TGTGCCAGCAGTTCGACTAGCGGGGGCGATCTGGAGCAGTACGTC.

This clonotype came up a few times. The chain is built from TRBV13 and TRBJ1-2; D is uncertain. There are 15 residues in the CDR3. Trimming pared 0 bases from V and 6 bases from J, leaving 14 bases between. Germline-derived CDR1 and CDR2 are PRHDT and FYEKMQ (reference sequence). CDR3 bases: TGTGCCAGCAGCTTAGGCTTCAGGAGCGTGGATGGCTACACCTTC. Its translation is CASSLGFRSVDGYTF.

This clonotype was found once. This chain links TRBV2 with TRBJ1-2; a weak D match, TRBD1 (6 bases). The CDR3 runs to 15 residues. Germline V gene data show CDR1 as SNHLY and CDR2 as FYNNEI. Trimming cost V 5 bases and J 0 bases, with 13 bases left between them. The CDR3, as DNA: TGTGCCAGCAGTTACCGGACAGCCACTAACTATGGCTACACCTTC. Translated, it gives CASSYRTATNYGYTF.

As regards this clonotype: A much larger clone sits a single nucleotide away, making a read error possible. V usage is TRBV7-6 and J usage is TRBJ2-1; TRBD1 might be the D (6 bases). Germline lookup yields CDR1 SGHVS and CDR2 FNYEAQ. Trimming removed 4 bases from V and 1 base from J, with 11 bases in between. The CDR3 spans 15 residues. The DNA of the CDR3 is TGTGCCAGCAGCTCCGGGACAAGGTCCTACAATGAGCAGTTCTTC. It yields the protein CASSSGTRSYNEQFF.

This clonotype was counted only a few times. V and J are TRBV11-1 and TRBJ1-1, with a possible D match to TRBD1 (5 bases). The CDR3 spans 13 residues. V was cut by 8 bases and J by 8 bases, with 18 bases left in between. The germline V gene encodes CDR1 SGHAT and CDR2 FQDESV (reference sequence). The DNA of the CDR3 is TGTGCCAGCGAAGGGGCTCTTCTAAGGGAAGCTTTCTTT. Protein: CASEGALLREAFF.

The rearrangement links TRBV7-9 to TRBJ2-3, with D tentatively TRBD1 (6 bases). V lost 6 bases and J 4 bases, leaving 14 bases between the germline ends. The CDR3 is 14 residues long. CDR1 is SEHNR, CDR2 FQNEAQ, per germline (reference sequence). The CDR3 loop reads CASRARDTADTQYF. The DNA of the CDR3 is TGTGCCAGCAGGGCCCGGGACACCGCAGATACGCAGTATTTT.

The rearrangement links TRBV6-5 to TRBJ2-1; 11 bases align to TRBD2. Germline V gives CDR1 MNHEY, CDR2 SVGAGI. Trimming at V came to 5 bases and at J to 4 bases, leaving 4 bases not matched to a gene. The length of the CDR3 is 15 residues. The CDR3 is CASSDGTSGYNEQFF. DNA for the CDR3: TGTGCCAGCAGTGACGGGACTAGCGGTTACAATGAGCAGTTCTTC.

This clonotype was observed once. The chain employs TRBV24-1 and TRBJ2-1; possible D gene TRBD1, 6 bases. Per the germline V gene, CDR1 is KGHDR and CDR2 is SFDVKD. The CDR3 is made up of 16 amino acids. The V end was cut by 4 bases, the J end by 4 bases, with 16 bases between. CDR3: CATSDRGQTFYNEQFF. The CDR3 nucleotides read TGTGCCACCAGTGACAGGGGACAAACCTTTTACAATGAGCAGTTCTTC.

The chain couples TRBV19 to TRBJ1-5, with 9 bases aligning to TRBD1. V shed 4 bases, J shed 4 bases, and the junction held 11 bases outside the gene matches. Germline V gene data show CDR1 as LNHDA and CDR2 as SQIVND (reference sequence). The CDR3 is 17 amino acids. CDR3 bases: TGTGCCAGTAGTACCCTTTTCGACAGGGGGAGGAATCAGCCCCAGCATTTT. Protein: CASSTLFDRGRNQPQHF.

The gene calls are TRBV27 and TRBJ1-3, with a tentative D call TRBD1 (5 bases). The germline V gene encodes CDR1 MNHEY and CDR2 SMNVEV (reference sequence). The V end lost 5 bases, the J end lost 4 bases, and 12 bases lay between the germline ends. The CDR3 is made up of 14 amino acids. The CDR3 here is CASSITRGGNTIYF. CDR3 sequence (DNA): TGTGCCAGCAGTATAACACGGGGCGGAAACACCATATATTTT.

This clonotype appeared a few times. The chain recombines TRBV10-2 with TRBJ2-7; 8 nucleotides line up with TRBD1. The germline V gene encodes CDR1 WSHSY and CDR2 SAAADI. J gave up 3 bases and V 6 bases, and 7 bases lay outside the gene matches. This CDR3 is built from 14 residues. CDR3 sequence reads: CASRGTGTGYEQYF. Written as DNA, the CDR3 is TGCGCCAGCAGGGGTACCGGGACAGGCTACGAGCAGTACTTC.

This clonotype appeared a few times. The V call is TRBV7-8, the J call TRBJ1-5; the D gene is possibly TRBD1 (6 bases). Germline V lookup: CDR1 SGHVS, CDR2 FQNEAQ. The CDR3 sequence is 13 residues long. Trimming removed 6 bases at V and 8 bases at J, with 14 bases between. The CDR3 DNA is TGTGCCAGCAGTTTCGACAGGAATAAGCCCCAGCATTTT. Translated: CASSFDRNKPQHF. Full variable domain (rest looked up from reference TRBV7-8 and TRBJ1-5): GAGVSQSPRYKVAKRGQDVALRCDPISGHVSLFWYQQALGQGPEFLTYFQNEAQLDKSGLPSDRFFAERPEGSVSTLKIQRTQQEDSAVYLCASSFDRNKPQHFGDGTRLSIL.

Ten or more counts support this clonotype. The chain has TRBV6-1 and TRBJ2-2; D gene unclear. In germline, CDR1 is MNHNS, CDR2 SASEGT. V lost 5 bases to trimming and J lost 1 base, with 20 bases between them. There are 18 residues in the CDR3. In DNA form, the CDR3 reads TGTGCCAGCAGTCAATACCCGCTACAGAACAAGAACACCGGGGAGCTGTTTTTT. Amino acids: CASSQYPLQNKNTGELFF.

V gene TRBV6-5 combines with J gene TRBJ2-7; D remains unclear. Trimming removed 6 bases from V and 1 base from J, with 10 bases in between. Germline V CDR1 and CDR2: MNHEY, SVGAGI. The CDR3 runs 13 residues. The chain's CDR3 is CASRAWDSYEQYF. The CDR3 nucleotides are TGTGCCAGCAGGGCATGGGATTCCTACGAGCAGTACTTC.

The table lists this clonotype with a few counts. CDR3 sequence reads: CASSLGVGRTDTQYF. In DNA, the CDR3 is TGTGCCAGCAGCTTAGGAGTCGGACGCACAGATACGCAGTATTTT. V gene TRBV7-8 combines with J gene TRBJ2-3; D not certain. The CDR3 has 15 residues. The germline V gene encodes CDR1 SGHVS and CDR2 FQNEAQ. With 1 base removed from V and 1 base from J, the gap between germline ends came to 9 bases. Together with reference TRBV7-8 and TRBJ2-3, the CDR3 gives the full variable domain: GAGVSQSPRYKVAKRGQDVALRCDPISGHVSLFWYQQALGQGPEFLTYFQNEAQLDKSGLPSDRFFAERPEGSVSTLKIQRTQQEDSAVYLCASSLGVGRTDTQYFGPGTRLTVL.

The chain recombines TRBV6-6 with TRBJ1-4; tentative D call: TRBD1 (5 bases). CDR3 size: 14 residues. Germline-derived CDR1 and CDR2 are MNHNY and SVGAGI (reference sequence). The V gene lost 8 bases and the J gene lost 7 bases, with 17 bases spanning the gap. Written as DNA, the CDR3 is TGTGCCAGCTCCACCGCAGGGTGGGGTGAAAAACTGTTTTTT. Residues: CASSTAGWGEKLFF.

This clonotype was counted between two and nine times. The genes are TRBV7-9 and TRBJ2-4, with TRBD1 matching 8 bases. The junction had 16 bases not matched to a gene; V was cut back by 2 bases and J by 7 bases. The CDR3 runs 18 residues. CDR1 and CDR2 (germline): SEHNR, FQNEAQ (reference sequence). CDR3 in amino acids: CASSLPRGPGGAQNIQYF. The CDR3 nucleotides are TGTGCCAGCAGCTTACCCCGGGGGCCAGGGGGCGCCCAGAACATTCAGTACTTC.

The rearrangement links TRBV12-3 or TRBV12-4 to TRBJ1-5; possible D gene TRBD1, 5 bases. The CDR3 has 14 amino acids. The V end was cut by 3 bases, the J end by 5 bases, with 11 bases between. The CDR3 is CASSFGAEDQPQHF. CDR3 sequence (DNA): TGTGCCAGCAGTTTTGGGGCAGAGGATCAGCCCCAGCATTTT.